This section outlines one T cell receptor beta chain sequence together with its context. Study processing details: From reference gene primer amplification, estimates of nucleated cell counts were derived. The repertoire was sequenced with immunoSEQ multiplex PCR; TCRdb's copy has only in-frame clones and lacks some. That table supplies the V and J calls and clone size; D and trimming were determined from the DNA. Among about 290,000 clones listed, around nine tenths were seen once. These data are taken from a study of blood T cell repertoires in COVID-19. As for the study in general: Nucleic acid was either cDNA or gDNA, and it came from T cells, B-cell-depleted T cells, or PBMCs.

Enrollment of patients from Seattle took place during active infection, with longitudinal follow-up. Germline V gene lookup returns CDR1 MNHEY and CDR2 SVGAGI. The length of the CDR3 is 13 residues. The V and J ends lost 7 bases and 4 bases respectively, with 8 bases between them. The TCR originated in a woman aged 30 to 39 with COVID-19, enrolled during active disease. The V and J genes are TRBV6-5 and TRBJ1-6, with TRBD1 as a possible D gene (5 bases). Sequencing was performed on peripheral blood. CDR3 nucleotide sequence: TGTGCCAGCAACCAGGGTTATAATTCACCCCTCCACTTT. This gives the protein CASNQGYNSPLHF.